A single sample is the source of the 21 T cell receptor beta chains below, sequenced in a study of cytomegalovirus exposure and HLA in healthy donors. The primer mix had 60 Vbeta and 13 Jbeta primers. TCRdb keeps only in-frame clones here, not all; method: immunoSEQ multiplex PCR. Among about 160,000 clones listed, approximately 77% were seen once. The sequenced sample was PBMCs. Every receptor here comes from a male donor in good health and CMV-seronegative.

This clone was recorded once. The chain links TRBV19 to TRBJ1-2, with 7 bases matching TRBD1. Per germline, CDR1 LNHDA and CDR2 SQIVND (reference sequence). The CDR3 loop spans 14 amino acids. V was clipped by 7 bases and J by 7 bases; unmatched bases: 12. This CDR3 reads CASKIVDRHSGYTF. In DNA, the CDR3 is TGTGCCAGTAAAATAGTGGACAGGCATAGTGGCTACACCTTC.

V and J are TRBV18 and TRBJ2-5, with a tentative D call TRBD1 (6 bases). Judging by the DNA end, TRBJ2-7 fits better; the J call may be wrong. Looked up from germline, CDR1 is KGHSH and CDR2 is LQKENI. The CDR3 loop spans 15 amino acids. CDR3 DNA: TGTGCCAGCTCACCAGGCAGGGGACAAACTCGCGAGCAGTACTTC. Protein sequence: CASSPGRGQTREQYF.

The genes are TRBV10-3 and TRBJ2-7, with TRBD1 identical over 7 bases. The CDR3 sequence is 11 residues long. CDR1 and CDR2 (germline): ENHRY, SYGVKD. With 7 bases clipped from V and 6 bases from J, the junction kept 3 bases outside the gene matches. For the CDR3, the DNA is TGTGCCATCAAAGGGGGCGTCGAGCAGTACTTC. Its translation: CAIKGGVEQYF.

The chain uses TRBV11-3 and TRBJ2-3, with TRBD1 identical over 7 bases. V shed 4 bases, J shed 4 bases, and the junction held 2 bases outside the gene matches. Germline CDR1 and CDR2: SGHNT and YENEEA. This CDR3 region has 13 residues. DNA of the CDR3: TGTGCCAGCAGCTCTCAGGGGGCAGATACGCAGTATTTT. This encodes CASSSQGADTQYF.

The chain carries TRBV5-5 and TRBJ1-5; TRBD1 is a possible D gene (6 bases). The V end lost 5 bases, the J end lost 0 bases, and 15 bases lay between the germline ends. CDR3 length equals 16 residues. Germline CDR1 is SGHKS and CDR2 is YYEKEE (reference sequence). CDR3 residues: CASSKDRPYSNQPQHF. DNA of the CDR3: TGTGCCAGCAGTAAAGACAGGCCCTATAGCAATCAGCCCCAGCATTTT.

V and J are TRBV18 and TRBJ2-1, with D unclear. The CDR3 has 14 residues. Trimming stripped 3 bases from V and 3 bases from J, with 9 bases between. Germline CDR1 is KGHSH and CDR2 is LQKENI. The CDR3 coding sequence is TGTGCCAGCTCACCCGTAGCCAACTACAATGAGCAGTTCTTC. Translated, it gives CASSPVANYNEQFF.

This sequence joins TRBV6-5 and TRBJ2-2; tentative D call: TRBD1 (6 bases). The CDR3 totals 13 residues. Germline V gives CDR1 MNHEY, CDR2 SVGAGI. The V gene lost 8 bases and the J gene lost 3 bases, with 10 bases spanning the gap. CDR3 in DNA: TGTGCCAGCTGCAGACAGGACACCGGGGAGCTGTTTTTT. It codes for CASCRQDTGELFF.

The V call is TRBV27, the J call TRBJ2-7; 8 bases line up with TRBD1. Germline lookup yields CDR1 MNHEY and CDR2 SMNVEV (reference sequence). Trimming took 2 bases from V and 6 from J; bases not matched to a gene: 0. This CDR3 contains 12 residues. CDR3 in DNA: TGTGCCAGCAGTTTACAGGGGGCCGAGCAGTACTTC. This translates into CASSLQGAEQYF.

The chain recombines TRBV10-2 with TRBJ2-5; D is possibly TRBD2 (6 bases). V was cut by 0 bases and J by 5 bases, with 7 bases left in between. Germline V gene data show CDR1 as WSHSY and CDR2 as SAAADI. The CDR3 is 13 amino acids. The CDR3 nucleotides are TGCGCCAGCAGTGAGTCGGGGAGGGAGACCCAGTACTTC. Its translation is CASSESGRETQYF.

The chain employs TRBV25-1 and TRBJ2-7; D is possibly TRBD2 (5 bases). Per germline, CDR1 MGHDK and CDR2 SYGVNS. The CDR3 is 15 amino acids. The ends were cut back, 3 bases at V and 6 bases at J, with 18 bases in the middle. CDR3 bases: TGTGCCAGCAGTGATTACCGGACGGGGTTCGTCGAGCAGTACTTC. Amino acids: CASSDYRTGFVEQYF.

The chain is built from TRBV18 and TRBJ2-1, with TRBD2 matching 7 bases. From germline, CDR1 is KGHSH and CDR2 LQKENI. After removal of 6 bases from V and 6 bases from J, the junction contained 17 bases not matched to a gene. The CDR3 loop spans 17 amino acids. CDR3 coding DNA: TGTGCCAGCTCTCCCCTGGGCGGGAGAAGCGGAACCAATGAGCAGTTCTTC. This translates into CASSPLGGRSGTNEQFF.

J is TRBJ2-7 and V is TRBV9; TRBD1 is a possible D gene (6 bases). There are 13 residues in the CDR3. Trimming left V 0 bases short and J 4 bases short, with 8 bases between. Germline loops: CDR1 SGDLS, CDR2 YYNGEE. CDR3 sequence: CASSVEQGYEQYF. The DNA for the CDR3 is TGTGCCAGCAGCGTAGAACAGGGATACGAGCAGTACTTC.

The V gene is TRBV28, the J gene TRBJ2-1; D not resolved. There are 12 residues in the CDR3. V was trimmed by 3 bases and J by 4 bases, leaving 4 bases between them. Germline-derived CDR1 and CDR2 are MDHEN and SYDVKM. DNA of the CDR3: TGTGCCAGCAGTTTCGTGTACAATGAGCAGTTCTTC. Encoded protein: CASSFVYNEQFF.

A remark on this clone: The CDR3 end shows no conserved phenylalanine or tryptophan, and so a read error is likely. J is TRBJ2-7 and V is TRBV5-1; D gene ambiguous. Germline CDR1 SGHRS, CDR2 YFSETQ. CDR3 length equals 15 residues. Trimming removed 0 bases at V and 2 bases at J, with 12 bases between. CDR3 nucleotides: TGCGCCAGCAGCTTGGTCACAGAAATCCCCTACGAGCAGTACCTC. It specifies CASSLVTEIPYEQYL.

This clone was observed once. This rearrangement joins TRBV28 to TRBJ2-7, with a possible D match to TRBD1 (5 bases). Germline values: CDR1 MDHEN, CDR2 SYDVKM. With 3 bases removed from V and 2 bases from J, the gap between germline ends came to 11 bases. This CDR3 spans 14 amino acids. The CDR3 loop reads CASSFPDTAYEQYF. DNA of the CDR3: TGTGCCAGCAGTTTCCCGGACACGGCCTACGAGCAGTACTTC.

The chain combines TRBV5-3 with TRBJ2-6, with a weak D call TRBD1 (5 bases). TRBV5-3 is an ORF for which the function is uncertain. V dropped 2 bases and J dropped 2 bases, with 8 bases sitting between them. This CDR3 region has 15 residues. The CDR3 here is CARSFGATGANVLTF. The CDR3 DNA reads TGTGCCAGAAGCTTTGGGGCGACTGGGGCCAACGTCCTGACTTTC.

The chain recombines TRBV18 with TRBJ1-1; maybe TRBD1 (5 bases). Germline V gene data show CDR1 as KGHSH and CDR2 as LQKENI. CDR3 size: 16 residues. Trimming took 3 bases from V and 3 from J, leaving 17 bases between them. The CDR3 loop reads CASSPFFQGRDTEAFF. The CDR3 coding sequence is TGTGCCAGCTCACCGTTTTTTCAGGGAAGGGACACTGAAGCTTTCTTT.

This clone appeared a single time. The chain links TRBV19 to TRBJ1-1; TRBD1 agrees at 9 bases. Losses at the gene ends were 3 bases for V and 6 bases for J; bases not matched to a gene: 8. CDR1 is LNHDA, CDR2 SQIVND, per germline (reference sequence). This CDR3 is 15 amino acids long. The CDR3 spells CASSMIRDRVSEAFF. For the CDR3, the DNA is TGTGCCAGTAGTATGATTCGGGACAGGGTTTCTGAAGCTTTCTTT. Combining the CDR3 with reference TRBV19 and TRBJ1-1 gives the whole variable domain DGGITQSPKYLFRKEGQNVTLSCEQNLNHDAMYWYRQDPGQGLRLIYYSQIVNDFQKGDIAEGYSVSREKKESFPLTVTSAQKNPTAFYLCASSMIRDRVSEAFFGQGTRLTVV.

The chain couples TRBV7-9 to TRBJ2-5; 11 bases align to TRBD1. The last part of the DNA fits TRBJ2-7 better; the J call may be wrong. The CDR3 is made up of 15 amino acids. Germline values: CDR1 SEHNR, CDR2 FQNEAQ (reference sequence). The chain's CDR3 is CASSDGTGGKHEQYF. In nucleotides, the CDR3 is TGTGCCAGCAGCGACGGGACAGGGGGAAAGCACGAGCAGTACTTC.

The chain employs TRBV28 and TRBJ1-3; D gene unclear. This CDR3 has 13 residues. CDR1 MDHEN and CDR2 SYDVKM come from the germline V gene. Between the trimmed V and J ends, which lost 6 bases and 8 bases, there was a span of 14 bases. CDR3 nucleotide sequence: TGTGCCAGCAGCCTACCGAGGAGGGACACCATATATTTT. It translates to CASSLPRRDTIYF. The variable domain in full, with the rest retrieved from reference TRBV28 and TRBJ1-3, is DVKVTQSSRYLVKRTGEKVFLECVQDMDHENMFWYRQDPGLGLRLIYFSYDVKMKEKGDIPEGYSVSREKKERFSLILESASTNQTSMYLCASSLPRRDTIYFGEGSWLTVV.

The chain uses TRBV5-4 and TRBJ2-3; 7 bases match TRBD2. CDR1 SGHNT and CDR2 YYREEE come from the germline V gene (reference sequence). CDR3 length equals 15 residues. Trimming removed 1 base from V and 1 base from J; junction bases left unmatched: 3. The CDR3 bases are TGTGCCAGCAGCTTGCTTACTAGCGGCACAGATACGCAGTATTTT. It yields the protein CASSLLTSGTDTQYF.